The 11 T cell receptor beta chains below come from one sample, sequenced in a study of CD8+CD57+ T cells in acquired aplastic anemia. Genomic DNA acted as the template from which TCR beta VDJ combination and CDR3 sequence profiling were carried out. Each CDR3 protein gets one entry after TCRdb re-called the reads with MiXCR. The data hold about 200,000 distinct CDR3 sequences, with approximately 65% observed a single time. Patients sequenced had flow cytometry evidence of CD8+CD57+ cell expansion. The specimen was sorted CD4+, CD8+, or CD8+CD57+ T cells (not recorded which) from PBMCs. These receptor sequences come from a human donor with aplastic anemia.

In this sample, this clonotype turned up once. A much more abundant neighbour one base away suggests this may be a read error. This chain uses TRBV20-1 with TRBJ2-7; TRBD2 might be the D (5 bases). V was cut by 0 bases and J by 7 bases, with 22 bases left in between. Per the germline V gene, CDR1 is DFQATT and CDR2 is SNEGSKA (reference sequence). The CDR3 is 16 amino acids. The CDR3 is CSARDEGSSEVGEQYF. CDR3 DNA sequence: TGCAGTGCTAGAGATGAGGGTAGCTCCGAAGTTGGGGAGCAGTACTTC.

V usage is TRBV12-3 or TRBV12-4 and J usage is TRBJ2-5, with a tentative D call TRBD1 (6 bases). This CDR3 spans 12 amino acids. V was trimmed by 3 bases and J by 7 bases, leaving 9 bases between them. CDR3 nucleotide sequence: TGTGCCAGCAGTTTCCAACAGGGGACCCAGTACTTC. This encodes CASSFQQGTQYF.

V usage is TRBV4-1 and J usage is TRBJ1-4; D is uncertain. The V end lost 3 bases, the J end lost 4 bases, and 12 bases lay between the germline ends. The CDR3 spans 15 residues. Germline V gene sequence: CDR1 MGHRA, CDR2 YSYEKL. The CDR3 loop is CASSHYGSFNEKLFF. CDR3 nucleotide sequence: TGCGCCAGCAGCCACTACGGGTCTTTTAATGAAAAACTGTTTTTT.

The gene calls are TRBV29-1 and TRBJ1-5, with a possible D match to TRBD1 (6 bases). The germline CDR1 and CDR2 sequences are SQVTM and ANQGSEA. The CDR3 sequence is 14 residues long. Trimming took off 8 bases at V and 0 bases at J, with 14 bases between the two ends. CDR3 coding DNA: TGCAGCTGTACAACAGGGACTAGCAATCAGCCCCAGCATTTT. It is translated as CSCTTGTSNQPQHF.

This chain connects TRBV20-1 to TRBJ2-5; 9 bases line up with TRBD1. The ends lost 6 bases at V and 5 bases at J; junction bases unmatched: 10. Germline lookup yields CDR1 DFQATT and CDR2 SNEGSKA (reference sequence). This CDR3 has 14 amino acids. The CDR3 region has the DNA TGCAGTGCCCGGGACAGGGCGCGCGGGGAGACCCAGTACTTC. Its protein product is CSARDRARGETQYF.

The chain is built from TRBV5-6 and TRBJ2-7; D perhaps matches TRBD1 (5 bases). CDR3 length: 13 residues. The germline CDR1 and CDR2 sequences are SGHDT and YYEEEE. Trimming shortened V by 4 bases and J by 1 base, and 9 bases separated the two germline ends. The CDR3 reads CASSLQESYEQYF. The CDR3 DNA reads TGTGCCAGCAGCCTACAGGAGTCCTACGAGCAGTACTTC.

This chain uses TRBV5-1 with TRBJ2-7; 10 bases are shared with TRBD2. There are 16 residues in the CDR3. J lost 4 bases, V lost 4 bases, and 11 bases had no gene match. Germline loops: CDR1 SGHRS, CDR2 YFSETQ. The CDR3 loop is CASSHRSGRAEYEQYF. CDR3 DNA sequence: TGCGCCAGCAGCCACCGAAGCGGGAGGGCCGAGTACGAGCAGTACTTC.

This chain joins TRBV5-4 and TRBJ2-2; D perhaps matches TRBD1 (5 bases). CDR3 length equals 14 residues. Germline V gene lookup returns CDR1 SGHNT and CDR2 YYREEE (reference sequence). V dropped 4 bases and J dropped 6 bases, with 13 bases sitting between them. CDR3: CASSIKGPPGELFF. The CDR3 region has the DNA TGTGCCAGCAGCATAAAGGGGCCCCCCGGGGAGCTGTTTTTT.

The chain is built from TRBV29-1 and TRBJ1-1, with D uncertain. Germline V gene lookup returns CDR1 SQVTM and CDR2 ANQGSEA. Trimming took 7 bases from V and 1 from J, leaving 13 bases between them. The length of the CDR3 is 13 residues. CDR3 loop: CSALDLGNTEAFF. DNA of the CDR3: TGCAGCGCCCTAGACCTGGGGAACACTGAAGCTTTCTTT.

The chain has TRBV12-5 and TRBJ2-5, with a tentative D call TRBD1 (5 bases). CDR3 length equals 13 residues. V gave up 4 bases and J gave up 4 bases, with 10 bases separating them. The germline gives CDR1 LGHNT, CDR2 FRNRAP. The CDR3, as DNA: TGTGCTAGTGGTTCGACAGTAGGAGAGACCCAGTACTTC. It encodes CASGSTVGETQYF.

The CDR3 sequence is CATSRARHGYEQYF. CDR3 nucleotides: TGTGCCACCAGCAGAGCCCGTCATGGGTACGAGCAGTACTTC. This rearrangement joins TRBV15 to TRBJ2-7; D is unresolved. The CDR3 totals 14 residues. Per germline, CDR1 LNHNV and CDR2 YYDKDF (reference sequence). The V end lost 1 base, the J end lost 4 bases, and 11 bases lay between the germline ends.